This TCR beta chain was captured by sequencing in a study of shared clonotypes between healthy human individuals. Comments on this clone: Its antigen remains unknown.

Regarding the study as a whole: Rarefaction curves obtained for sorted subsets showed sequencing incomplete despite large depth.

The CDR3 is 13 amino acids. Germline CDR1 and CDR2: SQVTM and ANQGSEA. V lost 1 base and J lost 2, with 9 bases in between. Free of recent acute infections or vaccinations, the donors were healthy HIV-negative adults. Replicate PCRs run on sorted subsets employed approximately 0.2 ug DNA, approximately 30,000 T cell genomes. Profiled with immunoSEQ multiplex PCR; TCRdb holds only in-frame clones, not every one. The repertoire holds around 2.1 million clones, with almost 96% as singletons. The chain is built from TRBV29-1 and TRBJ2-7; D is unclear. The specimen was naive CD4+ T cells sorted from blood. Documented subset: CD45RA+ positively selected. This receptor was taken from a man between 18 and 35 years old in good health. The CDR3 is CSVEGLKPYEQYF. In nucleotides, the CDR3 is TGCAGCGTTGAAGGACTGAAACCCTACGAGCAGTACTTC.